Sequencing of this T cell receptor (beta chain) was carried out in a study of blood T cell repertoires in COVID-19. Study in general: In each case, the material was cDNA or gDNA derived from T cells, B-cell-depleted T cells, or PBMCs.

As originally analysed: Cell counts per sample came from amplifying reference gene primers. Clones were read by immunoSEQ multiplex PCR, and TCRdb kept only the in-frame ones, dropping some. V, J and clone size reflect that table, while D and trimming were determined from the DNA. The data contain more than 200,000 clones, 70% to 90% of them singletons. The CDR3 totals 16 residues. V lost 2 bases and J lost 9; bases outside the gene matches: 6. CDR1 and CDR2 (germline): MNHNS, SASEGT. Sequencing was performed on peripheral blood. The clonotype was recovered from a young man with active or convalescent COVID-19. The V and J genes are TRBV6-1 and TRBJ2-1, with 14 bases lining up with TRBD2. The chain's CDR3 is CASSEFGTSGSVEQFF. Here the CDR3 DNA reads TGTGCCAGCAGTGAATTTGGGACTAGCGGGAGTGTTGAGCAGTTCTTC.